A selection of T cell receptor beta chains follows, all from one sample in a study of sequential checkpoint blockade in melanoma. The table came from immunoSEQ multiplex PCR; TCRdb's copy has only in-frame clones and leaves some out. The repertoire holds more than 6,000 clones, with roughly 50% as singletons. The sequences come from CD8+ T cells sorted from blood (inferred from file names), collected from a patient given nivolumab and ipilimumab in sequence. The receptor set was obtained from a human patient with melanoma. Some clones in this sample may be carry-over from other donors' samples. Each CDR3 is given with its conserved first and last residue. The D gene is left open where the match is weak. Expanded clones get a size class; other rows say once, few or many, or leave the size out.

d_gene	v_gene	j_gene	abundance	CDR3aa	CDR3nt
TRBD1	TRBV29-1	TRBJ2-7	few	CSVAGTDATRPYEQYF	TGCAGCGTAGCCGGGACAGACGCTACGAGGCCTTACGAGCAGTACTTC
-	TRBV2	TRBJ1-1	-	CASSALGDKGTVLSTEAFF	TGTGCCAGCAGTGCCCTAGGGGACAAAGGGACGGTTTTGAGCACTGAAGCTTTCTTT
-	TRBV5-6	TRBJ1-6	-	CASTQQGSAVSPLHF	TGTGCCAGCACCCAACAGGGTTCAGCCGTTTCACCCCTCCACTTT
-	TRBV7-9	TRBJ1-6	medium-sized	CASSLGVGADSPLHF	TGTGCCAGCAGCTTAGGTGTAGGGGCCGATTCACCCCTCCACTTT
TRBD1	TRBV28	TRBJ1-5	-	CASSFRDRGYQPQHF	TGTGCCAGCAGTTTCCGGGACAGGGGTTATCAGCCCCAGCATTTT
TRBD1	TRBV4-1	TRBJ2-2	-	CASSGTGGTGELFF	TGCGCCAGCAGTGGGACAGGGGGCACCGGGGAGCTGTTTTTT
-	TRBV7-2	TRBJ2-7	few	CASSHTVTYEQYF	TGTGCCAGCAGCCACACAGTTACCTACGAGCAGTACTTC
-	TRBV10-2	TRBJ1-6	-	CASSEQGYNSPLHF	TGCGCCAGCAGTGAGCAGGGGTATAATTCACCCCTCCACTTT
-	TRBV5-6	TRBJ1-5	-	CASSLATERGQPQHF	TGTGCCAGCAGCTTAGCTACCGAGCGAGGGCAGCCCCAGCATTTT
-	TRBV7-3	TRBJ2-7	-	CASSLNAAGREQYF	TGTGCCAGCAGCTTAAATGCGGCAGGGCGGGAGCAGTACTTC
TRBD1	TRBV19	TRBJ1-1	few	CASSIQGANTEAFF	TGTGCCAGTAGTATACAGGGGGCAAACACTGAAGCTTTCTTT
-	TRBV6-1	TRBJ1-3	-	CASSESTGTSGNTIYF	TGTGCCAGCAGTGAAAGTACCGGGACAAGTGGAAACACCATATATTTT
TRBD1	TRBV5-1	TRBJ2-7	-	CASSWGTGTYEQYF	TGCGCCAGCAGCTGGGGGACAGGGACCTACGAGCAGTACTTC
-	TRBV7-9	TRBJ1-6	-	CASTLTGPYNSPLHF	TGTGCCAGCACCCTAACAGGACCGTATAATTCACCCCTCCACTTT
-	TRBV7-9	TRBJ2-1	-	CASSSPTSLDEQFF	TGTGCCAGCAGCTCACCGACTAGTTTGGATGAGCAGTTCTTC
-	TRBV4-1	TRBJ2-7	-	CASSPRDQGSYEQYF	TGCGCCAGCAGCCCCCGGGATCAAGGCTCCTACGAGCAGTACTTC
-	TRBV28	TRBJ1-1	-	CASSPRENTEAFF	TGTGCCAGCAGTCCGAGAGAGAACACTGAAGCTTTCTTT
-	TRBV15	TRBJ2-7	-	CATSPGQGYEQYF	TGTGCCACCAGCCCGGGGCAGGGGTACGAGCAGTACTTC
-	TRBV28	TRBJ1-1	few	CASSFLRMNTEAFF	TGTGCCAGCAGTTTCTTGAGAATGAACACTGAAGCTTTCTTT
-	TRBV6-6	TRBJ2-7	-	CASAADEQYF	TGTGCCAGCGCCGCGGACGAGCAGTACTTC
-	TRBV7-9	TRBJ2-7	once	CASSNRDSYEQYF	TGTGCCAGCAGCAACAGGGACTCCTACGAGCAGTACTTC
-	TRBV5-6	TRBJ1-2	few	CASSWGPGSSQDIDGYTF	TGTGCCAGCAGCTGGGGGCCGGGGTCGTCTCAGGACATCGATGGCTACACCTTC
-	TRBV27	TRBJ2-7	-	CASSLSRLREQYF	TGTGCCAGCAGTTTATCCCGGTTGAGGGAGCAGTACTTC
TRBD1	TRBV11-2	TRBJ2-7	few	CASSLEDRGYEQYF	TGTGCCAGCAGCCTCGAAGACAGGGGATACGAGCAGTACTTC
-	TRBV9	TRBJ1-1	-	CASSVEVGGSLCTEAFF	TGTGCCAGCAGCGTAGAAGTGGGGGGTAGCTTGTGCACTGAAGCTTTCTTT
TRBD1	TRBV5-1	TRBJ2-6	-	CASSPSRTGKANVLTF	TGCGCCAGCAGCCCCTCACGGACAGGGAAGGCCAACGTCCTGACTTTC
-	TRBV13	TRBJ2-7	few	CASSLAATAYEQYF	TGTGCCAGCAGCTTAGCTGCCACAGCCTACGAGCAGTACTTC
-	TRBV19	TRBJ2-7	-	CASSPTGTQAYEQYF	TGTGCCAGTAGTCCGACCGGGACACAAGCCTACGAGCAGTACTTC
TRBD1	TRBV5-1	TRBJ2-7	-	CASRLTGHIYEQYF	TGCGCCAGCAGATTGACAGGGCATATCTACGAGCAGTACTTC
-	TRBV2	TRBJ2-2	-	CASNRQVNTGELFF	TGTGCCAGCAACAGACAAGTGAACACCGGGGAGCTGTTTTTT
-	TRBV6-9	TRBJ1-2	-	CASSEQANYGYTF	TGTGCCAGCAGTGAACAGGCTAACTATGGCTACACCTTC
-	TRBV7-9	TRBJ2-7	-	CASSYRSYEQYF	TGTGCCAGCAGCTACAGAAGCTACGAGCAGTACTTC
TRBD1	TRBV2	TRBJ1-6	-	CASSPGQGFSPLHF	TGTGCCAGCAGTCCGGGACAGGGGTTTTCACCCCTCCACTTT
-	TRBV2	TRBJ2-7	-	CASSGLPYEQYF	TGTGCCAGTTCGGGACTTCCTTACGAGCAGTACTTC
-	TRBV6-5	TRBJ1-2	-	CASSQSTDLGYGYTF	TGTGCCAGCAGCCAATCGACAGATCTGGGGTATGGCTACACCTTC
-	TRBV11-2	TRBJ1-1	few	CASSSAGEGTEAFF	TGTGCCAGCAGCTCCGCCGGGGAGGGCACTGAAGCTTTCTTT
TRBD1	TRBV5-4	TRBJ2-7	few	CASSLWDRHYEQYF	TGTGCCAGCAGCTTGTGGGACAGACACTACGAGCAGTACTTC
TRBD1	TRBV29-1	TRBJ2-7	few	CSVGGQASYEQYF	TGCAGCGTTGGAGGACAGGCCTCCTACGAGCAGTACTTC
-	TRBV6-1	TRBJ1-2	few	CASSRTANYGYTF	TGTGCCAGCAGCAGGACAGCTAACTATGGCTACACCTTC
-	TRBV21-1	TRBJ1-5	-	CASSPVAEYSNQPQHF	TGTGCCAGCTCACCGGTTGCGGAGTATAGCAATCAGCCCCAGCATTTT
-	TRBV29-1	TRBJ1-2	few	CSVDIAISGYTF	TGCAGCGTTGATATCGCAATTAGTGGCTACACCTTC
-	TRBV6-5	TRBJ2-7	-	CASSSGDSYEQYF	TGTGCCAGCAGTTCCGGAGACTCCTACGAGCAGTACTTC
-	TRBV10-3	TRBJ1-2	-	CAISEYGETYGYTF	TGTGCCATCAGTGAGTACGGGGAAACCTATGGCTACACCTTC
TRBD1	TRBV6-1	TRBJ1-2	-	CASSEGTGGFYGYTF	TGTGCCAGCAGTGAAGGGACAGGGGGCTTTTATGGCTACACCTTC
TRBD1	TRBV6-6	TRBJ1-4	-	CASRDRGEDEKLFF	TGTGCCAGCAGAGACAGGGGGGAGGATGAAAAACTGTTTTTT
-	TRBV19	TRBJ1-1	-	CASSPAGGVAEAFF	TGTGCCAGTAGTCCCGCGGGGGGCGTCGCTGAAGCTTTCTTT
-	TRBV6-6	TRBJ2-7	-	CASRQNARNYEQYF	TGTGCCAGCAGGCAAAACGCTAGGAACTACGAGCAGTACTTC
-	TRBV13	TRBJ1-1	-	CASSLELTEAFF	TGTGCCAGCAGCTTAGAACTCACTGAAGCTTTCTTT
-	TRBV30	TRBJ1-2	-	CAWSGKLGTAGGYTF	TGTGCCTGGAGTGGAAAGCTAGGAACGGCGGGTGGCTACACCTTC
TRBD1	TRBV28	TRBJ2-7	-	CASSSFVMASGQRSYEQYF	TGTGCCAGCAGTTCATTTGTTATGGCTTCGGGACAGCGTTCCTACGAGCAGTACTTC
-	TRBV7-6	TRBJ1-1	few	CASSPGRDTEAFF	TGTGCCAGCAGCCCAGGAAGAGATACTGAAGCTTTCTTT
-	TRBV5-6	TRBJ2-1	-	CASSLERNEQFF	TGTGCCAGCAGCTTAGAGAGGAATGAGCAGTTCTTC